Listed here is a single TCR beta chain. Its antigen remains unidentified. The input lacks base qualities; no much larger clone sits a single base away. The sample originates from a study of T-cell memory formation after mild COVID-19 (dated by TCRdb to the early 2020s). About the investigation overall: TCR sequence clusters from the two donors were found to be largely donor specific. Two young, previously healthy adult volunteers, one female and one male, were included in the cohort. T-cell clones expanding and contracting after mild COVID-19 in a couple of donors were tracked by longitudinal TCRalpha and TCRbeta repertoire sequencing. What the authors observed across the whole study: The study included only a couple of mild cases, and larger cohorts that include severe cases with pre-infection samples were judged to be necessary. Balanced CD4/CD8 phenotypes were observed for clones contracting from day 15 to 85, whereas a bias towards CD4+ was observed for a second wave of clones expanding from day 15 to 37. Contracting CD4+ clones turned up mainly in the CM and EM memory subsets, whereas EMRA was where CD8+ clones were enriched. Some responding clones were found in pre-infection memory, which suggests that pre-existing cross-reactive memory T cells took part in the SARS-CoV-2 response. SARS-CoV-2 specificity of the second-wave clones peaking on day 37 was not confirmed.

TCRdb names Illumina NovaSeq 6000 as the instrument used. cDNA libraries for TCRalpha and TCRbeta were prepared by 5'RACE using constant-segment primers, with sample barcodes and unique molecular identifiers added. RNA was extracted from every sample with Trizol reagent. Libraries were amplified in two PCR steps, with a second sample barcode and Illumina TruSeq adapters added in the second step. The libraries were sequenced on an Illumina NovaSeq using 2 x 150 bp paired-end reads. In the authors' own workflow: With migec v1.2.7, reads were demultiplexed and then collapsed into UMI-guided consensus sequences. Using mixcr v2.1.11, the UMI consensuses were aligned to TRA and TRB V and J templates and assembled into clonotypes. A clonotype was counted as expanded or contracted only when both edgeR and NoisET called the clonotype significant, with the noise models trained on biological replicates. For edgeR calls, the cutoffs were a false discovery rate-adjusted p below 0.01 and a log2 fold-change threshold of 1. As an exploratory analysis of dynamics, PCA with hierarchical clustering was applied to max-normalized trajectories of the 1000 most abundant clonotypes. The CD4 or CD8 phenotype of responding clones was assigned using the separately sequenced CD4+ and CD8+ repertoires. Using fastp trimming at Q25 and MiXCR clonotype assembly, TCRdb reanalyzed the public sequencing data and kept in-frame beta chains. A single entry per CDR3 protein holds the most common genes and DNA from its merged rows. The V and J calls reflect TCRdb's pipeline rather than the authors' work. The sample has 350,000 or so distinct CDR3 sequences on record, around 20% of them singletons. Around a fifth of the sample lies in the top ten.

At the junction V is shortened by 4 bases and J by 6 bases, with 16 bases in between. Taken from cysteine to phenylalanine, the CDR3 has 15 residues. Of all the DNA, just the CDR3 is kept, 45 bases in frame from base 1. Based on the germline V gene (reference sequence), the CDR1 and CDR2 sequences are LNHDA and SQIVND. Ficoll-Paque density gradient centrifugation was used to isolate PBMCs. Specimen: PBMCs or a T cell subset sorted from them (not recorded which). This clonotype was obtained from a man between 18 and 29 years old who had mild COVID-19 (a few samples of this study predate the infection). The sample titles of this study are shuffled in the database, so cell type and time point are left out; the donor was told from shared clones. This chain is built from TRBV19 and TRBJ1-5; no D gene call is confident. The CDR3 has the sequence CASSTVVGCGQPQHF. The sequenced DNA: TGTGCCAGTAGTACGGTTGTCGGGTGCGGTCAGCCCCAGCATTTT. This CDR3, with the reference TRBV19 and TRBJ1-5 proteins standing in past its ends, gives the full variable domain DGGITQSPKYLFRKEGQNVTLSCEQNLNHDAMYWYRQDPGQGLRLIYYSQIVNDFQKGDIAEGYSVSREKKESFPLTVTSAQKNPTAFYLCASSTVVGCGQPQHFGDGTRLSIL.